Following are 21 T cell receptor beta chains from one sample sequenced in a study of human T cells and chemical hapten exposure. The time point was: patch test 1, 2 weeks after DPC sensitization. Treatment in this sample: therapeutic diphenylcyclopropenone sensitization with weekly scalp DPC. Each CDR3 protein gets one entry after TCRdb re-called the RACE reads with MiXCR. The sample shows around 300,000 distinct CDR3 sequences, around 7% of them seen only once. The input for sequencing was whole blood, taken in connection with sensitization to the hapten diphenylcyclopropenone (DPC). The receptors were sampled from a woman under 30 with alopecia areata. Some clones in this sample may be carry-over from other donors' samples.

CDR3 in DNA: TGTGCCAGCAGTTTAGTGGGGGCGGCCAAAAACATTCAGTACTTC. The encoded protein is CASSLVGAAKNIQYF. The chain carries TRBV12-3 or TRBV12-4 and TRBJ2-4; D is perhaps TRBD1 (6 bases). V was pared by 1 base and J by 1 base, with 8 bases between. The CDR3 is 15 amino acids.

In this sample, this clonotype turned up a few times. V is TRBV4-2 and J is TRBJ1-2; no reliable D call. The V end was cut by 0 bases, the J end by 5 bases, with 10 bases between. The CDR3 consists of 14 residues. The germline V gene encodes CDR1 LGHNA and CDR2 YNFKEQ. Here the CDR3 DNA reads TGTGCCAGCAGCCAAGACACAATGACGTATGGCTACACCTTC. This sequence encodes CASSQDTMTYGYTF.

In this sample, this clonotype turned up a few times. The chain links TRBV6-6 to TRBJ1-5; tentatively, D is TRBD1 (6 bases). This CDR3 comprises 17 residues. V was shortened by 2 bases and J by 2 bases, with 16 bases between the two germline ends. Germline-derived CDR1 and CDR2 are MNHNY and SVGAGI (reference sequence). CDR3: CASSYPPRGPGNQPQHF. As DNA, the CDR3 is TGTGCCAGCAGTTACCCCCCCCGGGGGCCCGGCAATCAGCCCCAGCATTTT.

This clonotype was detected ten times or more. The CDR3 region has the DNA TGCGCCAGCAGCTGGCCTCGGAGGGGAGGGACCTCCTCTGGGGCCAACGTCCTGACTTTC. It codes for CASSWPRRGGTSSGANVLTF. The chain is built from TRBV5-1 and TRBJ2-6; 7 positions match TRBD2. Per germline, CDR1 SGHRS and CDR2 YFSETQ. This CDR3 has 20 amino acids. Trimming cost V 3 bases and J 0 bases; bases outside gene matches: 15.

This clonotype was observed many times. The chain links TRBV11-2 to TRBJ1-1; D might be TRBD1 (5 bases). There are 16 residues in the CDR3. Germline CDR1 and CDR2: SGHAT and FQNNGV. Trimming removed 1 base from V and 2 bases from J, with 14 bases in between. In nucleotides, the CDR3 is TGTGCCAGCAGCTTAGGGGACGGTGGACCCAACACTGAAGCTTTCTTT. Its protein product is CASSLGDGGPNTEAFF. Combining the CDR3 with reference TRBV11-2 and TRBJ1-1 gives the whole variable domain EAGVAQSPRYKIIEKRQSVAFWCNPISGHATLYWYQQILGQGPKLLIQFQNNGVVDDSQLPKDRFSAERLKGVDSTLKIQPAKLEDSAVYLCASSLGDGGPNTEAFFGQGTRLTVV.

The chain combines TRBV2 with TRBJ2-3; D not resolved. V lost 0 bases to trimming and J lost 0 bases, with 13 bases between them. CDR1 SNHLY and CDR2 FYNNEI come from the germline V gene. The CDR3 contains 17 residues. Here the CDR3 reads CASSEALHSASTDTQYF. The CDR3 DNA is TGTGCCAGCAGTGAAGCGCTTCACTCAGCTAGCACAGATACGCAGTATTTT.

This clonotype occurred many times. This chain connects TRBV2 to TRBJ2-1; tentatively, D is TRBD2 (6 bases). The CDR3 is 13 amino acids. The germline gives CDR1 SNHLY, CDR2 FYNNEI. Trimming removed 6 bases at V and 7 bases at J, with 13 bases between. CDR3 nucleotides: TGTGCCAGCAGCCTAATCGGGGGAAATGAGCAGTTCTTC. Its translation: CASSLIGGNEQFF.

With regard to this clonotype: One end of the junction is discordant with germline, which a read error may explain. This sequence joins TRBV6-2 or TRBV6-3 and TRBJ2-7, with 8 bases lining up with TRBD1. The CDR3 loop spans 12 amino acids. Germline CDR1 is MNHEY and CDR2 is SVGEGT. The CDR3, as DNA: TGTGCCAGCAGTTCCTCCGGGACAGGTATATCCTTC. Translated, it gives CASSSSGTGISF.

This clonotype was recorded a few times. The chain combines TRBV20-1 with TRBJ2-4, with TRBD1 as a possible D gene (6 bases). Trimming cost V 0 bases and J 8 bases, with 17 bases left between them. Looked up from germline, CDR1 is DFQATT and CDR2 is SNEGSKA (reference sequence). The CDR3 extends over 15 amino acids. CDR3: CSARDPQGEGDIQYF. DNA of the CDR3: TGCAGTGCTAGAGACCCCCAGGGAGAGGGGGACATTCAGTACTTC.

The V gene is TRBV29-1, the J gene TRBJ2-7; D remains ambiguous. Trimming pared 6 bases from V and 3 bases from J, leaving 12 bases between. The CDR3 consists of 12 residues. Germline values: CDR1 SQVTM, CDR2 ANQGSEA. In nucleotides, the CDR3 is TGCAGCGTCCAAGGGAAGGTCTACGAGCAGTACTTC. Translating gives CSVQGKVYEQYF.

The CDR3 region is CSASPRGRVTEAFF. CDR3 DNA: TGCAGTGCTAGCCCCCGGGGTCGAGTAACTGAAGCTTTCTTT. This rearrangement joins TRBV20-1 to TRBJ1-1; no clear D. Trimming shortened V by 3 bases and J by 5 bases, and 16 bases separated the two germline ends. CDR1 is DFQATT and CDR2 is SNEGSKA in the germline V gene (reference sequence). The CDR3 spans 14 residues.

This clonotype was observed a single time. A much larger clone is a single base away; this may be a read error. The chain has TRBV7-2 and TRBJ2-3; no clear D gene. From germline, CDR1 is SGHTA and CDR2 FQGNSA. The CDR3 loop spans 15 amino acids. The chain's CDR3 is CASSLAGLRTDTRYF. Written as DNA, the CDR3 is TGTGCCAGCAGCTTAGCGGGCCTACGCACAGATACGCGGTATTTT.

A few counts support this clonotype. The chain employs TRBV7-3 and TRBJ2-2; TRBD2 aligns across 7 bases. V dropped 9 bases and J dropped 1; count of bases not matched to a gene: 5. Germline assignment: CDR1 SGHTA and CDR2 FQGTGA. The CDR3 has 14 residues. DNA of the CDR3: TGTGCCAGTAAAATAGCGGGGAACACCGGGGAGCTGTTTTTT. Amino acid sequence: CASKIAGNTGELFF.

The chain joins TRBV2 to TRBJ1-6; D ambiguous. The V gene lost 4 bases and the J gene lost 7 bases, with 5 bases spanning the gap. Germline-derived CDR1 and CDR2 are SNHLY and FYNNEI. The CDR3 is made up of 12 amino acids. The CDR3 bases are TGTGCCAGCAGTGGGGAGAATTCACCCCTCCACTTT. Translated, it gives CASSGENSPLHF.

This clonotype was observed at least ten times. This rearrangement joins TRBV20-1 to TRBJ2-7, with 9 nucleotides matching TRBD1. The CDR3 runs 15 residues. Looked up from germline, CDR1 is DFQATT and CDR2 is SNEGSKA (reference sequence). J gave up 2 bases and V 1 base, and 6 bases lay outside the gene matches. The CDR3 DNA reads as TGCAGTGCTAGAGGGGGGACAGGGCAAACCTACGAGCAGTACTTC. Its protein product is CSARGGTGQTYEQYF.

This clonotype has ten or more counts. The chain joins TRBV18 to TRBJ2-4, with 10 positions matching TRBD1. Trimming at V came to 6 bases and at J to 3 bases, leaving 11 bases not matched to a gene. CDR1 and CDR2 (germline): KGHSH, LQKENI. This CDR3 is 17 amino acids long. DNA for the CDR3: TGTGCCAGCTCCCTTCCCGGGACAGGGGCCCTCAAAAACATTCAGTACTTC. This sequence encodes CASSLPGTGALKNIQYF.

The chain combines TRBV5-1 with TRBJ2-6; D is unclear. In germline, CDR1 is SGHRS, CDR2 YFSETQ. V gave up 1 base and J gave up 4 bases, with 12 bases separating them. This CDR3 is 16 amino acids long. CDR3 loop: CASSLPANSGANVLTF. CDR3 in DNA: TGCGCCAGCAGCTTGCCCGCCAACTCGGGGGCCAACGTCCTGACTTTC.

This clonotype was detected ten times or more. The chain uses TRBV24-1 and TRBJ1-1; possibly TRBD1 for D (5 bases). The ends were cut back, 5 bases at V and 1 base at J, with 16 bases in the middle. The CDR3 totals 16 residues. CDR1 and CDR2 (germline): KGHDR, SFDVKD. The DNA of the CDR3 is TGTGCCACCAGTGGTCTTAATCGGGACGGGAACACTGAAGCTTTCTTT. This gives the protein CATSGLNRDGNTEAFF.

The rearrangement links TRBV7-9 to TRBJ2-3; D gene unclear. This CDR3 has 12 amino acids. Per the germline V gene, CDR1 is SEHNR and CDR2 is FQNEAQ (reference sequence). V dropped 8 bases and J dropped 4 bases, with 10 bases sitting between them. CDR3 sequence reads: CASPGTADTQYF. The CDR3 coding sequence is TGTGCCAGCCCTGGTACTGCAGATACGCAGTATTTT.

Many counts were recorded for this clonotype. This sequence joins TRBV7-9 and TRBJ2-3; D remains ambiguous. Germline V gene sequence: CDR1 SEHNR, CDR2 FQNEAQ (reference sequence). The CDR3 runs to 13 residues. V shed 1 base and J shed 5 bases, with 7 bases lying between them. Written as DNA, the CDR3 is TGTGCCAGCAGCTTAGTGGCTGAAGATACGCAGTATTTT. This codes for CASSLVAEDTQYF.

The chain combines TRBV27 with TRBJ2-1, with 9 bases identical to TRBD2. The CDR3 extends over 15 amino acids. J lost 5 bases, V lost 4 bases, and 6 bases had no gene match. Germline V lookup: CDR1 MNHEY, CDR2 SMNVEV (reference sequence). The CDR3 spells CASSSRLAANNEQFF. CDR3 nucleotides: TGTGCCAGCAGTTCACGACTAGCGGCGAACAATGAGCAGTTCTTC.